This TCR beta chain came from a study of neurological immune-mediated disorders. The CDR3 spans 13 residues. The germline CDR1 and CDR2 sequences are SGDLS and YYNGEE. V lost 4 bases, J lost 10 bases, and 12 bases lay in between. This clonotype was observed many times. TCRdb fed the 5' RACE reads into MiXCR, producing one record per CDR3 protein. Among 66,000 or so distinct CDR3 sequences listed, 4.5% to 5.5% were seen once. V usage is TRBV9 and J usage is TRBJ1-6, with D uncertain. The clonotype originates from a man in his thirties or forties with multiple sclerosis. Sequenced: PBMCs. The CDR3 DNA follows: TGTGCCAGCAGCCGCAACTTCGGGTCACCCCTCCACTTT. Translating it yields CASSRNFGSPLHF.